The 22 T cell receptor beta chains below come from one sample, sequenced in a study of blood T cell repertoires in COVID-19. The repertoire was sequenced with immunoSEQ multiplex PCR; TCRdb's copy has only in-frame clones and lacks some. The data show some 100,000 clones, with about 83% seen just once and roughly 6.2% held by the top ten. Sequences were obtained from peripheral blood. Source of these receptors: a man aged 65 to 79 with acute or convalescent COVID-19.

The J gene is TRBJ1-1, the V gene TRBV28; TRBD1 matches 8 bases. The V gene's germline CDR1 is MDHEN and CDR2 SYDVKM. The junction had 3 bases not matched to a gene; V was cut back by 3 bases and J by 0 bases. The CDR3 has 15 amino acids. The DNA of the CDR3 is TGTGCCAGCAGTTTGGGGGACAGGCTGAACACTGAAGCTTTCTTT. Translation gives CASSLGDRLNTEAFF.

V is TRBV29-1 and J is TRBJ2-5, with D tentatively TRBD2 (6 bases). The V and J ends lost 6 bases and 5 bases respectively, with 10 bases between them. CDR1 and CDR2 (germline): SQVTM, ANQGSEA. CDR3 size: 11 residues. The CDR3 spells CSVRGVETQYF. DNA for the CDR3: TGCAGCGTGCGCGGGGTGGAGACCCAGTACTTC. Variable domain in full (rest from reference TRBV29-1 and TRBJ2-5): SAVISQKPSRDICQRGTSLTIQCQVDSQVTMMFWYRQQPGQSLTLIATANQGSEATYESGFVIDKFPISRPNLTFSTLTVSNMSPEDSSIYLCSVRGVETQYFGPGTRLLVL.

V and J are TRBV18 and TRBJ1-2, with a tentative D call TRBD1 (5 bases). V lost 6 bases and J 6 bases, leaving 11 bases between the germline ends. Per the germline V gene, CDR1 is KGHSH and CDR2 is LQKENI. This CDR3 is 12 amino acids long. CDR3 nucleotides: TGTGCCAGCTCGGGGGAGGAAAATGGCTACACCTTC. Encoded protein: CASSGEENGYTF.

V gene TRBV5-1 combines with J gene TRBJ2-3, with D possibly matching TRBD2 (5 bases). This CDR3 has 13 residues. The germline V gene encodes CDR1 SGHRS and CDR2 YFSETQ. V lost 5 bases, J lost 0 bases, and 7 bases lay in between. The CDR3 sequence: CASRSGSTDTQYF. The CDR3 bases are TGCGCCAGCAGGTCGGGGAGCACAGATACGCAGTATTTT.

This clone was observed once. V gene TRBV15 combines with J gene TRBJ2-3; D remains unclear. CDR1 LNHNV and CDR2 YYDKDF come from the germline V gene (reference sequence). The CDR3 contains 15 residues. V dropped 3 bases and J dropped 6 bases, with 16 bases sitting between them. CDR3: CATSSLDGGWDTQYF. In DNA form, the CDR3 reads TGTGCCACCAGCAGCCTCGACGGCGGATGGGATACGCAGTATTTT.

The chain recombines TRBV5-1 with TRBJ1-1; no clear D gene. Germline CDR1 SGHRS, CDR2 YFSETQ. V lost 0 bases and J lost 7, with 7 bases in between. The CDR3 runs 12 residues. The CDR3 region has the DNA TGCGCCAGCAGCTTGGAGTCCAGTGAAGCTTTCTTT. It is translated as CASSLESSEAFF.

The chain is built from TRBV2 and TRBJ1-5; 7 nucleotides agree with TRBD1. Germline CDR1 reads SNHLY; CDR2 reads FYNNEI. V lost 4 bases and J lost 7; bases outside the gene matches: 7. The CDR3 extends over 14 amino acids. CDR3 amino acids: CASSGQGSGQPQHF. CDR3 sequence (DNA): TGTGCCAGCAGTGGACAGGGATCGGGGCAGCCCCAGCATTTT.

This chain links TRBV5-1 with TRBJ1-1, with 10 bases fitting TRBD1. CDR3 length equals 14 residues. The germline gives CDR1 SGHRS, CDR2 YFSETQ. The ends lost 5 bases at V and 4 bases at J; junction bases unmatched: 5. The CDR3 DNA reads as TGCGCCAGCAGACGACAGGGGGCTGCCACTGAAGCTTTCTTT. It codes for CASRRQGAATEAFF.

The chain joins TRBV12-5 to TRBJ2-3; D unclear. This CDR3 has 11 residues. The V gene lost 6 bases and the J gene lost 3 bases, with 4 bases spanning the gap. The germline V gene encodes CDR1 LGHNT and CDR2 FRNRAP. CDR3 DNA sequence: TGTGCTAGTGGGTATACAGATACGCAGTATTTT. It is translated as CASGYTDTQYF.

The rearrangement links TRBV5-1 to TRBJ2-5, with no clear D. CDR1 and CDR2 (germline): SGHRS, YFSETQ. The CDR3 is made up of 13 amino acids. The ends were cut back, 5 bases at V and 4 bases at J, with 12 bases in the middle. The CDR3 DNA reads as TGCGCCAGCAGTTCCGACTTGTCAGAGACCCAGTACTTC. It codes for CASSSDLSETQYF.

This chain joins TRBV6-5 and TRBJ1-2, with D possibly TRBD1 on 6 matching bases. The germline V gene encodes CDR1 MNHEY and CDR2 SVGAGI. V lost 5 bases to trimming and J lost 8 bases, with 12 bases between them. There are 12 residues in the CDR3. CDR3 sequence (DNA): TGTGCCAGCAGTACCGGGACATGGGGCTACACCTTC. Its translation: CASSTGTWGYTF.

The CDR3 loop reads CASSPPGSGVHEQYF. In DNA form, the CDR3 reads TGTGCCAGCAGCCCCCCAGGGAGCGGGGTCCACGAGCAGTACTTC. The chain joins TRBV28 to TRBJ2-7; 7 bases align to TRBD2. This CDR3 has 15 residues. Germline V gene sequence: CDR1 MDHEN, CDR2 SYDVKM. J lost 5 bases, V lost 6 bases, and 13 bases had no gene match.

The CDR3 DNA sequence: TGTGCCAGCAGTTCAATTTTAAGGGGGCTAGCGGGAATTTACGAGCAGTACTTC. Translation: CASSSILRGLAGIYEQYF. The chain employs TRBV27 and TRBJ2-7; 9 nucleotides line up with TRBD2. This CDR3 contains 18 residues. V shed 4 bases and J 4 bases; nucleotides not matched to a gene: 17. Germline V CDR1 and CDR2: MNHEY, SMNVEV (reference sequence).

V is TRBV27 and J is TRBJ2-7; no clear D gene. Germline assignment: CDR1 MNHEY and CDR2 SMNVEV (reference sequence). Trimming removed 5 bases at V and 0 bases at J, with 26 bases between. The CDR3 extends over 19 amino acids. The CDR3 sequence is CASSPLSRMKAESSYEQYF. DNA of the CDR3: TGTGCCAGCAGTCCCCTGTCCCGAATGAAGGCGGAGAGCTCCTACGAGCAGTACTTC.

The DNA of the CDR3 is TGTGCCAGCAGTTCTCTCCGGGACAATCCCTACGAGCAGTACTTC. Amino acids: CASSSLRDNPYEQYF. V is TRBV27 and J is TRBJ2-7; a possible D gene is TRBD1 (6 bases). Germline V gene data show CDR1 as MNHEY and CDR2 as SMNVEV (reference sequence). The V end was cut by 4 bases, the J end by 2 bases, with 15 bases between. The length of the CDR3 is 15 residues.

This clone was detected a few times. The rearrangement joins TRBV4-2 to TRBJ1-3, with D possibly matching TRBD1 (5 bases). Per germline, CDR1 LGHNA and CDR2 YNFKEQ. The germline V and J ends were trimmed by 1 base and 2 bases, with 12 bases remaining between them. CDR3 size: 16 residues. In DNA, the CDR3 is TGTGCCAGCAGCCAAGGGGTAGGAGGGGCTGGAAACACCATATATTTT. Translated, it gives CASSQGVGGAGNTIYF.

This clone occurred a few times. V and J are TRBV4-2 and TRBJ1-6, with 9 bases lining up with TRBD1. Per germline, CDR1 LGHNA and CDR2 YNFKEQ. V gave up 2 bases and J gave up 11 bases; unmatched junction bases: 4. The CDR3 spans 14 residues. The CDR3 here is CASSQTGTGTPLHF. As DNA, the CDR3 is TGTGCCAGCAGCCAAACCGGGACAGGGACACCCCTCCACTTT.

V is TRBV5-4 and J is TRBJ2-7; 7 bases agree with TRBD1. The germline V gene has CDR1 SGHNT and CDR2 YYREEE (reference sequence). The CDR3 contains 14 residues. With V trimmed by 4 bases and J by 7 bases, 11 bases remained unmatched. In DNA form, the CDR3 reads TGTGCCAGCAGCCGGGAAGGGACAGCGGAGGAGCAGTACTTC. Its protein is CASSREGTAEEQYF.

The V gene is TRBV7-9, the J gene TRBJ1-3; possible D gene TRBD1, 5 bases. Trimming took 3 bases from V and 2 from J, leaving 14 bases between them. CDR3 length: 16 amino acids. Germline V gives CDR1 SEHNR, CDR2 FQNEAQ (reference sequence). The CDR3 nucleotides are TGTGCCAGCAGCTTTCCTAGGGGCCGGCCTGGAAACACCATATATTTT. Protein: CASSFPRGRPGNTIYF. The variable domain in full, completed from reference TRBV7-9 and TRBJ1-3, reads DTGVSQNPRHKITKRGQNVTFRCDPISEHNRLYWYRQTLGQGPEFLTYFQNEAQLEKSRLLSDRFSAERPKGSFSTLEIQRTEQGDSAMYLCASSFPRGRPGNTIYFGEGSWLTVV.

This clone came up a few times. The CDR3 sequence is CASRDRLSSYNSPLHF. The DNA for the CDR3 is TGTGCCAGTAGGGACAGACTAAGCTCCTATAATTCACCCCTCCACTTT. The J gene is TRBJ1-6, the V gene TRBV19, with a weak D call TRBD1 (6 bases). Germline V gene lookup returns CDR1 LNHDA and CDR2 SQIVND (reference sequence). The V and J ends lost 6 bases and 0 bases respectively, with 12 bases between them. The CDR3 consists of 16 residues.

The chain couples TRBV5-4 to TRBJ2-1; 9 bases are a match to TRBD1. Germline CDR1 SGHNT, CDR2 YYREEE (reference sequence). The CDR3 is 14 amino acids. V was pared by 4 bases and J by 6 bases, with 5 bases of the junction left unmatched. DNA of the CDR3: TGTGCCAGCAGCAACCGACAGGGGGGCAATGAGCAGTTCTTC. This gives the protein CASSNRQGGNEQFF.

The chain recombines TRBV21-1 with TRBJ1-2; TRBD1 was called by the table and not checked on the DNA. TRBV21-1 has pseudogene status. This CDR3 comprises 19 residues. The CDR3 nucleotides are TGTGCCAGCAGCGCCACAAAGGATCGGACAGAGAGTTCTTCCTATGGCTACACCTTC. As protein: CASSATKDRTESSSYGYTF.